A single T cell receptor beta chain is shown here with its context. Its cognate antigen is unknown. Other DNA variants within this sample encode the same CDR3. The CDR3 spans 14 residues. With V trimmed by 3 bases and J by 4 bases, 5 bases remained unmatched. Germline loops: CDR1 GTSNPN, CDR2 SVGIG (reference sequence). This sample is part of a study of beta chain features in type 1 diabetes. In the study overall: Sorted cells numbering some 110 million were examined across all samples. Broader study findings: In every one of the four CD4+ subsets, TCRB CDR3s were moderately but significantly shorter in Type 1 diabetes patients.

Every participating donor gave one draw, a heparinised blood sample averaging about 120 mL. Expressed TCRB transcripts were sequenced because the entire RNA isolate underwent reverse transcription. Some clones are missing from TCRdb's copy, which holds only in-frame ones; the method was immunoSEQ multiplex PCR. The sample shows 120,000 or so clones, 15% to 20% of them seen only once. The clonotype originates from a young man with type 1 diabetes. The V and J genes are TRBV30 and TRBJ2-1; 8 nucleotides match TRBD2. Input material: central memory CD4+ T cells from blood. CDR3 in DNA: TGTGCCTGGAGGGGTAGCGGGACGTACAATGAGCAGTTCTTC. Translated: CAWRGSGTYNEQFF.